The rows below give T cell receptor beta chains drawn from one sample of a study of identical twins. TCRdb redid the calling of the 5' RACE reads with MiXCR, one entry per CDR3 protein. The sample has about 100,000 distinct CDR3 sequences, just under 6% seen once; the top ten hold approximately 12%. Sequenced sample: memory T cells sorted from blood. These TCRs come from a woman aged 45-60 years in good health. Both conserved end residues are part of each CDR3. Each record gives: J gene, D gene, V gene, clone size, CDR3 protein, CDR3 DNA. The D gene is left open where the match is weak. The size field is filled for only some rows; it gives once, few, many or a size class.

TRBJ2-1 TRBD2 TRBV18 - CASSPRREGNEQFF TGTGCCAGCTCACCACGTCGGGAGGGGAATGAGCAGTTCTTC
TRBJ1-5 - TRBV19 - CASTPKPGTSSNQPQHF TGTGCCAGTACCCCAAAGCCCGGGACAAGCAGCAATCAGCCCCAGCATTTT
TRBJ1-1 TRBD1 TRBV10-3 many CATRDSQNTEAFF TGTGCCACCCGGGACAGCCAGAACACTGAAGCTTTCTTT
TRBJ1-5 - TRBV5-1 many CASSEDSYQPQHF TGCGCCAGCAGCGAGGACAGTTATCAGCCCCAGCATTTT
TRBJ2-1 - TRBV12-3/TRBV12-4 many CASSFRLAPVDNEQFF TGTGCCAGCAGTTTCCGCCTAGCGCCTGTTGACAATGAGCAGTTCTTC
TRBJ2-5 - TRBV29-1 many CSVVRGSGRETQYF TGCAGCGTTGTTCGAGGGTCTGGGCGGGAGACCCAGTACTTC
TRBJ2-6 - TRBV3-1 many CASSQNAVGTGANVLTF TGTGCCAGCAGCCAAAACGCGGTCGGTACTGGGGCCAACGTCCTGACTTTC
TRBJ2-7 TRBD1 TRBV7-3 few CASSLRQGEGQEQYF TGTGCCAGCAGCCTGAGACAGGGGGAAGGGCAAGAGCAGTACTTC
TRBJ1-4 - TRBV6-1 - CASSDGPGDEKLFF TGTGCCAGCAGTGACGGGCCAGGCGATGAAAAACTGTTTTTT
TRBJ2-1 - TRBV18 many CASSPGRTGSNEQFF TGTGCCAGCTCACCTGGCCGGACTGGGTCTAATGAGCAGTTCTTC
TRBJ2-3 - TRBV20-1 many CSCKQGSRTDTQYF TGCAGTTGCAAACAGGGTTCCAGGACAGATACGCAGTATTTT
TRBJ2-1 - TRBV19 many CASSPRVFGYNEQFF TGTGCCAGTAGTCCGAGGGTATTCGGCTACAATGAGCAGTTCTTC
TRBJ1-6 - TRBV5-1 many CASRLGGNSPLHF TGCGCCAGCCGACTTGGGGGAAATTCACCCCTCCACTTT
TRBJ1-5 - TRBV6-1 many CASSGDGPNQPQHF TGTGCCAGCAGTGGGGACGGGCCGAATCAGCCCCAGCATTTT
TRBJ1-3 - TRBV7-6 many CASSLGGGNLPGNTIYF TGTGCCAGCAGCTTAGGCGGTGGAAACCTACCTGGAAACACCATATATTTT
TRBJ2-3 TRBD1 TRBV27 many CASSLGQGIDTQYF TGTGCCAGCAGTTTAGGACAGGGGATAGATACGCAGTATTTT
TRBJ1-4 - TRBV7-8 many CASSLEATNEKLFF TGTGCCAGCAGCTTAGAAGCAACTAATGAAAAACTGTTTTTT
TRBJ2-1 TRBD2 TRBV2 - CASSLAGTTYNEQFF TGTGCCAGCAGTTTAGCGGGCACCACTTACAATGAGCAGTTCTTC
TRBJ2-1 - TRBV20-1 many CSARSLEQFF TGCAGTGCTAGGAGCCTGGAACAGTTCTTC
TRBJ1-1 - TRBV4-1 many CASSQGRRASMNTEAFF TGCGCCAGCAGCCAAGGAAGGAGGGCTTCGATGAACACTGAAGCTTTCTTT
TRBJ1-5 - TRBV20-1 many CSAREGGQPQHF TGCAGTGCTAGAGAGGGAGGGCAGCCCCAGCATTTT
TRBJ2-1 TRBD2 TRBV7-2 many CASSPLFSGSNEQFF TGTGCCAGCAGCCCGCTTTTTAGCGGGAGTAATGAGCAGTTCTTC
TRBJ1-1 - TRBV20-1 - CSARSGHTEAFF TGCAGTGCTCGAAGCGGACACACTGAAGCTTTCTTT
TRBJ2-7 - TRBV6-1 many CASTGGDEQYF TGTGCCAGCACCGGTGGGGACGAGCAGTACTTC
TRBJ1-1 - TRBV7-8 - CASSLGWGRVGNEAFF TGTGCCAGCAGCTTAGGATGGGGGCGCGTCGGGAATGAAGCTTTCTTT
TRBJ2-1 TRBD2 TRBV5-1 many CASSLAVIAGGPRDNEQFF TGCGCCAGCAGCTTGGCCGTAATAGCGGGAGGGCCAAGGGACAATGAGCAGTTCTTC
TRBJ1-3 TRBD1 TRBV6-5 many CASSAGTVSGNTIYF TGTGCCAGCAGTGCCGGGACAGTCTCTGGAAACACCATATATTTT
TRBJ1-3 TRBD1 TRBV30 - CAWSSGGAGNTIYF TGTGCCTGGAGTTCAGGGGGCGCGGGAAACACCATATATTTT
TRBJ1-4 - TRBV4-1 many CASSQPYEKLFF TGCGCCAGCAGCCAACCTTATGAAAAACTGTTTTTT
TRBJ2-1 TRBD1 TRBV5-4 many CASSLVRGNEQFF TGTGCCAGCAGCTTGGTCAGGGGGAATGAGCAGTTCTTC
TRBJ2-5 TRBD1 TRBV4-1 many CASSLGDRREETQYF TGCGCCAGCAGCCTTGGGGACAGGCGGGAAGAGACCCAGTACTTC
TRBJ1-3 - TRBV11-2 few CASSSLVGVSGNTIYF TGTGCCAGCAGCTCGCTGGTAGGGGTCTCTGGAAACACCATATATTTT
TRBJ2-1 TRBD2 TRBV7-2 many CASSLLAGGPHEQFF TGTGCCAGCAGCTTATTAGCGGGAGGGCCGCATGAGCAGTTCTTC
TRBJ2-7 TRBD1 TRBV2 many CASTTQDREQYF TGTGCCAGCACCACACAGGACAGGGAGCAGTACTTC
TRBJ2-1 - TRBV4-2 many CASSQDRVVTRRIF TGTGCCAGCAGCCAAGATAGAGTCGTCACCAGAAGGATCTTC
TRBJ2-3 TRBD2 TRBV3-1 - CASSLDTSASTQYF TGTGCCAGCAGCCTTGACACTAGCGCAAGTACGCAGTATTTT
TRBJ2-7 TRBD2 TRBV29-1 many CSVDGLAGTYEQYF TGCAGCGTAGATGGGCTAGCGGGGACCTACGAGCAGTACTTC
TRBJ1-4 - TRBV3-1 - CASSQGTLGIWGEKLFF TGTGCCAGCAGCCAAGGGACACTCGGGATATGGGGGGAAAAACTGTTTTTT
TRBJ2-1 - TRBV5-1 many CASSRQRDEQFF TGCGCCAGCAGCCGACAGAGGGATGAGCAGTTCTTC
TRBJ2-5 - TRBV5-1 many CASSYGGSGQETQYF TGCGCCAGCAGCTACGGCGGTTCAGGACAAGAGACCCAGTACTTC
TRBJ2-4 - TRBV15 many CATSRDPGRRAKNIQYF TGTGCCACCAGCAGAGACCCGGGAAGGAGGGCAAAAAACATTCAGTACTTC
TRBJ2-5 TRBD1 TRBV20-1 many CSARDLTTGNQYF TGCAGTGCTAGAGATCTGACGACAGGGAACCAGTACTTC
TRBJ1-1 - TRBV5-6 many CASSLGVSTEAFF TGTGCCAGCAGCTTGGGGGTGAGCACTGAAGCTTTCTTT
TRBJ2-3 - TRBV3-1 many CASSQGGTDTQYF TGTGCCAGCAGCCAAGGGGGCACAGATACGCAGTATTTT
TRBJ1-2 TRBD1 TRBV12-3/TRBV12-4 many CASSDRGRGYTF TGTGCCAGCAGTGACAGGGGCCGAGGCTACACCTTC
TRBJ1-1 - TRBV6-5 many CASSWRGELSEAFF TGTGCCAGCAGTTGGAGAGGGGAATTATCTGAAGCTTTCTTT
TRBJ2-3 TRBD2 TRBV20-1 many CSARGLAGTDTQYF TGCAGTGCTAGGGGACTAGCGGGCACAGATACGCAGTATTTT
TRBJ2-2 - TRBV5-6 many CASSLRRVNTGELFF TGTGCCAGCAGCTTGAGGCGGGTAAACACCGGGGAGCTGTTTTTT
TRBJ2-3 - TRBV20-1 few CSARPGIVRTDTQYF TGCAGTGCTAGACCGGGGATAGTGCGCACAGATACGCAGTATTTT
TRBJ2-4 - TRBV28 many CASSTLWGNLAKNIQYF TGTGCCAGCAGTACCCTCTGGGGAAACTTAGCCAAAAACATTCAGTACTTC